Below, 24 T cell receptor beta chains from the same sample are listed, as sequenced in a study of cytomegalovirus exposure and HLA in healthy donors. Assay: immunoSEQ multiplex PCR; the TCRdb copy retains only in-frame clones and omits some. The sample records 70,000 or so clones, 94% being singletons. Specimen: PBMCs. These receptors were collected from a man aged 18 to 35 in good health and CMV-seropositive.

The V gene is TRBV6-1, the J gene TRBJ2-1, with TRBD1 matching over 9 bases. J lost 6 bases, V lost 6 bases, and 9 bases had no gene match. Germline lookup yields CDR1 MNHNS and CDR2 SASEGT. The CDR3 spans 15 residues. This CDR3 reads CASRDRDRASNEQFF. The DNA for the CDR3 is TGTGCCAGCAGGGATCGGGACAGGGCTAGCAATGAGCAGTTCTTC.

The chain is built from TRBV30 and TRBJ2-1, with TRBD2 matching 9 bases. Germline V lookup: CDR1 GTSNPN, CDR2 SVGIG (reference sequence). V was pared by 2 bases and J by 9 bases, with 11 bases of the junction left unmatched. The CDR3 contains 15 residues. The CDR3 loop is CAWSLPGTSQIEQFF. In nucleotides, the CDR3 is TGTGCCTGGAGTCTTCCCGGGACTAGCCAAATTGAGCAGTTCTTC. Supplemented by reference TRBV30 and TRBJ2-1, the full variable domain reads SQTIHQWPATLVQPVGSPLSLECTVEGTSNPNLYWYRQAAGRGLQLLFYSVGIGQISSEVPQNLSASRPQDRQFILSSKKLLLSDSGFYLCAWSLPGTSQIEQFFGPGTRLTVL.

This rearrangement joins TRBV6-6 to TRBJ1-3, with TRBD1 as a possible D gene (5 bases). V lost 5 bases and J lost 8, with 10 bases in between. Germline V gene lookup returns CDR1 MNHNY and CDR2 SVGAGI (reference sequence). The CDR3 extends over 12 amino acids. The CDR3 DNA follows: TGTGCCAGCAGTATGGGGGGGGACACCATATATTTT. Its protein product is CASSMGGDTIYF.

The rearrangement joins TRBV28 to TRBJ2-2; 9 bases are shared with TRBD1. Trimming took 4 bases from V and 5 from J; bases not matched to a gene: 8. CDR1 is MDHEN, CDR2 SYDVKM, per germline. The CDR3 spans 16 residues. The CDR3 protein is CASSSEGTGFTGELFF. As DNA, the CDR3 is TGTGCCAGCAGTTCGGAAGGGACAGGGTTTACCGGGGAGCTGTTTTTT.

The chain links TRBV6-5 to TRBJ1-1; unclear D gene. Germline V gives CDR1 MNHEY, CDR2 SVGAGI. The V end lost 8 bases, the J end lost 7 bases, and 11 bases lay between the germline ends. The CDR3 totals 11 residues. The CDR3 here is CASGFPYEAFF. The CDR3 nucleotides read TGTGCCAGCGGTTTCCCGTATGAAGCTTTCTTT.

This clone was seen a handful of times. The CDR3 nucleotides are TGCGCCAGCAGCCCAGGCCGGGGACAGGGTCGAGCTTTCTTT. Protein: CASSPGRGQGRAFF. V usage is TRBV5-1 and J usage is TRBJ1-1; 9 bases line up with TRBD1. The CDR3 length is 14 residues. V was clipped by 4 bases and J by 10 bases; unmatched bases: 11. Germline V CDR1 and CDR2: SGHRS, YFSETQ.

The chain combines TRBV18 with TRBJ2-3, with D possibly being TRBD2 (6 bases). The CDR3 runs to 15 residues. From germline, CDR1 is KGHSH and CDR2 LQKENI. V dropped 1 base and J dropped 2 bases, with 10 bases sitting between them. The CDR3 DNA sequence: TGTGCCAGCTCACCACGGGGACTCCACACAGATACGCAGTATTTT. It codes for CASSPRGLHTDTQYF.

The rearrangement uses TRBV18 and TRBJ2-3; 9 nucleotides align to TRBD1. The V gene end was trimmed by 8 bases and the J gene end by 4 bases; junction bases not matched to a gene: 7. Germline CDR1 KGHSH, CDR2 LQKENI. The CDR3 loop spans 14 amino acids. This CDR3 reads CASARQGEADTQYF. CDR3 bases: TGTGCCAGCGCGCGACAGGGGGAGGCAGATACGCAGTATTTT.

The V and J genes are TRBV19 and TRBJ2-2, with a possible D match to TRBD1 (5 bases). Trimming shortened V by 2 bases and J by 2 bases, and 6 bases separated the two germline ends. Germline CDR1 LNHDA, CDR2 SQIVND (reference sequence). This CDR3 contains 14 residues. The CDR3 nucleotides are TGTGCCAGTAGTATAAGGGGAAACACCGGGGAGCTGTTTTTT. Protein product: CASSIRGNTGELFF. Full variable domain (remainder filled in from reference TRBV19 and TRBJ2-2): DGGITQSPKYLFRKEGQNVTLSCEQNLNHDAMYWYRQDPGQGLRLIYYSQIVNDFQKGDIAEGYSVSREKKESFPLTVTSAQKNPTAFYLCASSIRGNTGELFFGEGSRLTVL.

The chain has TRBV6-5 and TRBJ1-2; 8 bases align to TRBD1. Germline CDR1 is MNHEY and CDR2 is SVGAGI. The CDR3 contains 13 residues. V dropped 3 bases and J dropped 7; count of bases not matched to a gene: 4. CDR3 nucleotide sequence: TGTGCCAGCAGTTATCAGGGGGCGGGTGGCTACACCTTC. The encoded protein is CASSYQGAGGYTF.

V usage is TRBV2 and J usage is TRBJ2-1, with D hard to call. CDR1 is SNHLY, CDR2 FYNNEI, per germline. V was clipped by 4 bases and J by 0 bases, with 13 bases between them. This CDR3 spans 16 amino acids. CDR3: CASSGAWISSYNEQFF. The CDR3 nucleotides are TGTGCCAGCAGTGGGGCCTGGATAAGCTCCTACAATGAGCAGTTCTTC.

This chain links TRBV5-1 with TRBJ2-5, with a weak D call TRBD1 (6 bases). CDR1 and CDR2 from the germline V gene are SGHRS and YFSETQ. Trimming stripped 1 base from V and 1 base from J, with 11 bases between. There are 15 residues in the CDR3. The CDR3 is CASSLQGTVQETQYF. CDR3 bases: TGCGCCAGCAGCTTGCAGGGGACGGTCCAAGAGACCCAGTACTTC.

The chain uses TRBV6-1 and TRBJ2-5, with TRBD2 identical over 8 bases. After removal of 7 bases from V and 4 bases from J, the junction contained 8 bases not matched to a gene. The CDR3 loop spans 14 amino acids. Germline V CDR1 and CDR2: MNHNS, SASEGT. The CDR3 DNA is TGTGCCAGCATCCAACGGGAGGGTTTAGAGACCCAGTACTTC. It is translated as CASIQREGLETQYF.

This chain links TRBV5-4 with TRBJ2-3; TRBD1 matches 8 bases. The germline gives CDR1 SGHNT, CDR2 YYREEE (reference sequence). The CDR3 has 18 residues. Unmatched junction bases numbered 9, after V lost 0 bases and J lost 0 bases. The CDR3 here is CASSLERTGLPSTDTQYF. The CDR3 nucleotides are TGTGCCAGCAGCTTGGAAAGGACAGGGCTTCCTAGCACAGATACGCAGTATTTT.

V is TRBV6-6 and J is TRBJ1-3; possibly TRBD1 for D (6 bases). CDR3 size: 14 residues. V lost 7 bases to trimming and J lost 6 bases, with 16 bases between them. CDR1 is MNHNY, CDR2 SVGAGI, per germline (reference sequence). In nucleotides, the CDR3 is TGTGCCAGCACCTTGACAGGCGAGATAAACACCATATATTTT. Amino acids: CASTLTGEINTIYF.

The rearrangement links TRBV6-4 to TRBJ2-2, with TRBD2 identical over 7 bases. Germline loops: CDR1 MRHNA, CDR2 SNTAGT. The CDR3 runs to 18 residues. Trimming cost V 0 bases and J 2 bases; bases outside gene matches: 9. The CDR3 DNA is TGTGCCAGCAGTGACTCCGGGGTAGCGGGTGCTAACACCGGGGAGCTGTTTTTT. It is translated as CASSDSGVAGANTGELFF.

The rearrangement joins TRBV27 to TRBJ1-4, with a weak D call TRBD1 (6 bases). The CDR3 extends over 15 amino acids. CDR1 MNHEY and CDR2 SMNVEV come from the germline V gene (reference sequence). Trimming shortened V by 5 bases and J by 5 bases, and 15 bases separated the two germline ends. The DNA of the CDR3 is TGTGCCAGCAGTGCCCGACAGGCGCCGAATGAAAAACTGTTTTTT. Its translation is CASSARQAPNEKLFF.

V usage is TRBV28 and J usage is TRBJ2-1; 8 bases align to TRBD1. The CDR3 spans 17 residues. The V segment lost 4 bases and the J segment 7 bases; nucleotides outside the gene matches: 15. Germline CDR1 is MDHEN and CDR2 is SYDVKM. The CDR3 here is CASSSTKAGGIRNEQFF. In DNA form, the CDR3 reads TGTGCCAGCAGTTCTACAAAAGCAGGGGGCATAAGGAATGAGCAGTTCTTC.

The rearrangement joins TRBV10-1 to TRBJ2-1; D call uncertain. The CDR3 runs 15 residues. Trimming cost V 4 bases and J 0 bases, with 10 bases left between them. Germline assignment: CDR1 WNHNN and CDR2 SYGVQD (reference sequence). The CDR3 bases are TGCGCCAGCAGTGCCGGGTTTGGCTCCTACAATGAGCAGTTCTTC. It codes for CASSAGFGSYNEQFF.

The chain combines TRBV19 with TRBJ1-2; TRBD1 agrees at 9 bases. Germline V gene data show CDR1 as LNHDA and CDR2 as SQIVND (reference sequence). The CDR3 has 15 amino acids. The trim removed 5 bases at V and 6 bases at J, leaving 10 bases unmatched. The CDR3 reads CASSGTGSSRDGYTF. CDR3 coding DNA: TGTGCCAGTAGTGGGACAGGGTCCTCCCGGGATGGCTACACCTTC.

The gene calls are TRBV7-8 and TRBJ1-1; D not certain. V lost 4 bases to trimming and J lost 2 bases, with 8 bases between them. The CDR3 is 13 amino acids. In germline, CDR1 is SGHVS, CDR2 FQNEAQ. The CDR3 DNA follows: TGTGCCAGCAGCTCACAAATTAACACTGAAGCTTTCTTT. Translated: CASSSQINTEAFF.

The chain uses TRBV9 and TRBJ2-2; perhaps TRBD2 as D (5 bases). Germline assignment: CDR1 SGDLS and CDR2 YYNGEE. The CDR3 covers 16 residues. Trimming shortened V by 0 bases and J by 4 bases, and 13 bases separated the two germline ends. CDR3 sequence (DNA): TGTGCCAGCAGCGTAGGGAGTAGCGTCGGCACCGGGGAGCTGTTTTTT. Encoded protein: CASSVGSSVGTGELFF.

V is TRBV5-5 and J is TRBJ2-5; TRBD2 is a possible D gene (6 bases). Trimming stripped 8 bases from V and 5 bases from J, with 16 bases between. The CDR3 extends over 13 amino acids. The germline gives CDR1 SGHKS, CDR2 YYEKEE (reference sequence). CDR3 residues: CASSRGSGETQYF. The CDR3 DNA follows: TGTGCCAGTTCCCGGGGGTCGGGGGAGACCCAGTACTTC.

The chain joins TRBV28 to TRBJ2-3; D gene uncertain. The CDR3 spans 13 residues. With 8 bases removed from V and 2 bases from J, the gap between germline ends came to 11 bases. The germline CDR1 and CDR2 sequences are MDHEN and SYDVKM. For the CDR3, the DNA is TGTGCCAGCTCGAGGATTAACACAGATACGCAGTATTTT. It specifies CASSRINTDTQYF.